The source of this T cell receptor beta chain is a study of blood T cell repertoires in COVID-19. Study-level information: The study drew acute and convalescent COVID-19 samples from the United States, Italy and Spain.

The CDR3 loop spans 17 amino acids. Trimming took 3 bases from V and 1 from J, leaving 17 bases between them. Germline V gene data show CDR1 as SGHTS and CDR2 as YDEGEE. The protocol was immunoSEQ multiplex PCR, while the TCRdb copy is restricted to in-frame clones and leaves out a portion. Found here are 110,000 to 150,000 clones, roughly 90% of them singletons; the top ten hold approximately 1.8%. The source is an older man with acute or convalescent COVID-19. Sequenced input: peripheral blood. The V call is TRBV5-8, the J call TRBJ2-1; weak D call: TRBD2 (5 bases). The CDR3 loop reads CASSSFRITRSYNEQFF. Written as DNA, the CDR3 is TGTGCCAGCAGCTCCTTTCGAATAACTAGGTCCTACAATGAGCAGTTCTTC.